The clone carrying this TCR beta chain was counted a few times. Its antigen is not known. These data are taken from a study of T-cell reconstitution after alpha-beta-depleted transplantation in children. Unique molecular identifiers were built into the TCRbeta library. Via MiXCR, TCRdb re-called the PCR reads, giving one row per CDR3 protein. The table lists almost 500,000 distinct CDR3 sequences, about 10% of them singletons, with around 2% in the top ten. Per germline, CDR1 SGHTA and CDR2 FQGNSA. The CDR3 runs 18 residues. V lost 0 bases, J lost 7 bases, and 13 bases stayed unmatched. Notes on the study in general: At the one-year point after transplant, T-cell counts and TCRbeta diversity were found to come mostly from T cells that had been newly produced. About two months after transplant, alpha-beta T cells reportedly came from several hundred expanded graft clones.

The sequence came from a child aged 2 to 15 with inherited bone marrow failure, due to receive a stem cell transplant. V and J are TRBV7-2 and TRBJ2-1, with 9 bases lining up with TRBD2. The sequences come from PBMCs, collected before TCRalphabeta/CD19-depleted stem cell transplant. This CDR3 is CASSLAAYRREGINEQFF. The CDR3 nucleotides are TGTGCCAGCAGCTTAGCCGCCTACAGGCGGGAGGGGATTAATGAGCAGTTCTTC.